A selection of T cell receptor beta chains follows, all from one sample in a study of long-term antiretroviral therapy in people with HIV. The method was immunoSEQ multiplex PCR; TCRdb's version includes in-frame clones alone and lacks a portion of them. The data contain approximately 27,000 clones, about 90% of them singletons. The source material was unsorted PBMCs, sampled 1.8 years after starting antiretroviral therapy. All receptors come from a woman aged 18-35 years with HIV. Each CDR3 is given with its conserved first and last residue. Each record gives: clone size, J gene, CDR3 length, D gene, V gene, CDR3 protein, CDR3 DNA. The D gene is left open where the match is weak. Clone size is not always given. Where it is, it says once, few, many or a class for expanded clones.

clone size: once; J gene: TRBJ2-5; CDR3 length: 15; D gene: TRBD2; V gene: TRBV5-4; CDR3 protein: CASSLPASGGETQYF; CDR3 DNA: TGTGCCAGCAGCCTCCCCGCAAGCGGGGGAGAGACCCAGTACTTC
clone size: -; J gene: TRBJ1-2; CDR3 length: 15; D gene: TRBD1; V gene: TRBV6-1; CDR3 protein: CASSEGEDRVDGYTF; CDR3 DNA: TGTGCCAGCAGTGAAGGCGAGGACAGGGTGGATGGCTACACCTTC
clone size: -; J gene: TRBJ2-7; CDR3 length: 15; D gene: TRBD1; V gene: TRBV6-5; CDR3 protein: CASSPRGQGAYEQYF; CDR3 DNA: TGTGCCAGCAGTCCTCGGGGACAGGGGGCCTACGAGCAGTACTTC
clone size: -; J gene: TRBJ1-1; CDR3 length: 12; D gene: TRBD1; V gene: TRBV5-1; CDR3 protein: CASKTGDTEAFF; CDR3 DNA: TGCGCCAGCAAGACAGGGGACACTGAAGCTTTCTTT
clone size: -; J gene: TRBJ2-7; CDR3 length: 16; D gene: TRBD2; V gene: TRBV5-6; CDR3 protein: CASSYRLAGGAYEQYF; CDR3 DNA: TGTGCCAGCAGCTACCGCTTAGCGGGAGGCGCCTACGAGCAGTACTTC
clone size: once; J gene: TRBJ2-1; CDR3 length: 15; D gene: TRBD2; V gene: TRBV4-1; CDR3 protein: CASSQVAGAYNEQFF; CDR3 DNA: TGCGCCAGCAGCCAAGTAGCGGGGGCCTACAATGAGCAGTTCTTC
clone size: -; J gene: TRBJ2-2; CDR3 length: 14; D gene: TRBD2; V gene: TRBV7-9; CDR3 protein: CASSLAGDTGELFF; CDR3 DNA: TGTGCCAGCAGCCTAGCGGGGGACACCGGGGAGCTGTTTTTT
clone size: once; J gene: TRBJ2-7; CDR3 length: 14; D gene: -; V gene: TRBV5-6; CDR3 protein: CASSLVGGSYEQYF; CDR3 DNA: TGTGCCAGCAGCTTGGTTGGGGGCTCCTACGAGCAGTACTTC
clone size: -; J gene: TRBJ1-4; CDR3 length: 12; D gene: -; V gene: TRBV28; CDR3 protein: CASSLNGEKLFF; CDR3 DNA: TGTGCCAGCAGTTTGAATGGAGAAAAACTGTTTTTT
clone size: -; J gene: TRBJ1-5; CDR3 length: 18; D gene: -; V gene: TRBV18; CDR3 protein: CASSPQPGADNSNQPQHF; CDR3 DNA: TGTGCCAGCTCACCACAACCCGGGGCGGACAATAGCAATCAGCCCCAGCATTTT
clone size: -; J gene: TRBJ1-2; CDR3 length: 16; D gene: -; V gene: TRBV15; CDR3 protein: CATSRDTGASNYGYTF; CDR3 DNA: TGTGCCACCAGCAGAGATACGGGGGCCTCTAACTATGGCTACACCTTC
clone size: -; J gene: TRBJ1-1; CDR3 length: 13; D gene: -; V gene: TRBV27; CDR3 protein: CASSFTGNTEAFF; CDR3 DNA: TGTGCCAGCAGTTTCACAGGGAACACTGAAGCTTTCTTT
clone size: once; J gene: TRBJ1-5; CDR3 length: 13; D gene: -; V gene: TRBV5-6; CDR3 protein: CASSLAGGLAQHF; CDR3 DNA: TGTGCCAGCAGCTTGGCCGGGGGCTTGGCCCAGCATTTT
clone size: -; J gene: TRBJ2-7; CDR3 length: 14; D gene: -; V gene: TRBV13; CDR3 protein: CASSLGQGGNEQYF; CDR3 DNA: TGTGCCAGCAGCTTAGGCCAGGGTGGGAACGAGCAGTACTTC
clone size: -; J gene: TRBJ2-2; CDR3 length: 16; D gene: TRBD1; V gene: TRBV5-6; CDR3 protein: CASSFTGQGNTGELFF; CDR3 DNA: TGTGCCAGCAGCTTTACCGGACAGGGGAACACCGGGGAGCTGTTTTTT
clone size: -; J gene: TRBJ2-2; CDR3 length: 15; D gene: TRBD2; V gene: TRBV6-4; CDR3 protein: CASRPGLADTGELFF; CDR3 DNA: TGTGCCAGCAGACCGGGACTAGCGGACACCGGGGAGCTGTTTTTT